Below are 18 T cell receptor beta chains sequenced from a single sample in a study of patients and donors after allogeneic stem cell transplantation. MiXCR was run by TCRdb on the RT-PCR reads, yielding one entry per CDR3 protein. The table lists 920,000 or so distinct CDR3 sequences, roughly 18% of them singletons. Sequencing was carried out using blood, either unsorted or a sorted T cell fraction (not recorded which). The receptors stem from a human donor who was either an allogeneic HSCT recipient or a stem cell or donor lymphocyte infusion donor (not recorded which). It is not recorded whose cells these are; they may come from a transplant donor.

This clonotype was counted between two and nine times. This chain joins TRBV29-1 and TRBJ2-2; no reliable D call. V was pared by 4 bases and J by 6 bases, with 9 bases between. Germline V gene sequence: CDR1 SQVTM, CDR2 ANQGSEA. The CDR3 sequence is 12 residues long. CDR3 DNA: TGCAGCGTTGGTGGGGTCCCCGGGGAGCTGTTTTTT. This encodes CSVGGVPGELFF.

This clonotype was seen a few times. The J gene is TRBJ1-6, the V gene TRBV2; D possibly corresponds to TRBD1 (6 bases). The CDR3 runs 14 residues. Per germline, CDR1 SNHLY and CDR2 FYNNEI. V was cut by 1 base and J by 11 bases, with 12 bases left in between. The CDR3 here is CASSEGQGFAPLHF. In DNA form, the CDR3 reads TGTGCCAGCAGTGAAGGTCAGGGGTTCGCACCCCTCCACTTT.

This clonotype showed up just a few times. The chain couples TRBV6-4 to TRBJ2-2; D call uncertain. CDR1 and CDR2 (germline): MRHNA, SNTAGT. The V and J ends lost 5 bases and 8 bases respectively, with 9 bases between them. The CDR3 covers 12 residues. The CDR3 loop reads CASSPDRGELFF. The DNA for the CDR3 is TGTGCCAGCAGTCCCGACCGAGGGGAGCTGTTTTTT.

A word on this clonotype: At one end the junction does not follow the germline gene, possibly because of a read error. The CDR3 DNA is TGTGTCAGCAGTCGCCGACCCCGGGGGTTAGTCCCTGAAGCTTTCTTT. Residues: CVSSRRPRGLVPEAFF. The rearrangement links TRBV27 to TRBJ1-1; tentative D call: TRBD1 (5 bases). This CDR3 is 16 amino acids long. Germline V gene data show CDR1 as MNHEY and CDR2 as SMNVEV (reference sequence).

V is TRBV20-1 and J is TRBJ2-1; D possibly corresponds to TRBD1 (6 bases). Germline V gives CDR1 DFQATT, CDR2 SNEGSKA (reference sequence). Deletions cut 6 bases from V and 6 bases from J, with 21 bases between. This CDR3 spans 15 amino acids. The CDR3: CSADEVQGNGNEQFF. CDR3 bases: TGCAGTGCGGATGAGGTACAGGGTAATGGCAATGAGCAGTTCTTC.

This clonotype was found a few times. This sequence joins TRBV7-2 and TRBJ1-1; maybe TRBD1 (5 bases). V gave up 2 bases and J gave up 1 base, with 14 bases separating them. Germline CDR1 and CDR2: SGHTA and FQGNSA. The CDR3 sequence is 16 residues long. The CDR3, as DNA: TGTGCCAGCAGCTTACCGCCGGGGGGGAGGAACACTGAAGCTTTCTTT. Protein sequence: CASSLPPGGRNTEAFF.

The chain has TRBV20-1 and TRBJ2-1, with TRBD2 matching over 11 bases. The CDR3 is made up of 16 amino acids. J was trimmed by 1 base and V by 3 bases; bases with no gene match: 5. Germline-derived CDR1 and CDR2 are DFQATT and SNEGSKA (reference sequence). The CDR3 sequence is CSASFSGRVSYNEQFF. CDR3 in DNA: TGCAGTGCTAGTTTTAGCGGGAGGGTGTCCTACAATGAGCAGTTCTTC.

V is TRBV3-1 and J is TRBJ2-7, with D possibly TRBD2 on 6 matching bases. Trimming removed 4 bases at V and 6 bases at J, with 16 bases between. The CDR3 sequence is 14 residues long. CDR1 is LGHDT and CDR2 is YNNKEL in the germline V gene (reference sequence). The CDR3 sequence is CASSPTSPSVEQYF. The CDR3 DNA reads TGTGCCAGCAGCCCTACTAGCCCGTCGGTCGAGCAGTACTTC.

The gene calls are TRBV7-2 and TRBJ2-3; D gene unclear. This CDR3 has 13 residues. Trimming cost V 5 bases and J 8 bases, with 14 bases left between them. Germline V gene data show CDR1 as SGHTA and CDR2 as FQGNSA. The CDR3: CASSPPLVCTQYF. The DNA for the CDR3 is TGTGCCAGCAGCCCTCCGTTGGTCTGTACGCAGTATTTT.

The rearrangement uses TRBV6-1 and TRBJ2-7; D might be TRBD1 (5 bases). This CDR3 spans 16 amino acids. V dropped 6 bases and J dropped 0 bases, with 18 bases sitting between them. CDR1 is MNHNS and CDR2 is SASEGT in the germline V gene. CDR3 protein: CASRTPLGAPSYEQYF. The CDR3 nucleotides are TGTGCCAGCAGGACACCTCTAGGGGCACCCTCCTACGAGCAGTACTTC.

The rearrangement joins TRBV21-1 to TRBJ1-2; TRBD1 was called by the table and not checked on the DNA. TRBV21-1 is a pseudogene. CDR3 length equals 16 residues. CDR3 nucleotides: TGTGCCAGCAGCAACTCGGGACCCTTCGTAGGGTATGGCTACACCTTC. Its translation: CASSNSGPFVGYGYTF.

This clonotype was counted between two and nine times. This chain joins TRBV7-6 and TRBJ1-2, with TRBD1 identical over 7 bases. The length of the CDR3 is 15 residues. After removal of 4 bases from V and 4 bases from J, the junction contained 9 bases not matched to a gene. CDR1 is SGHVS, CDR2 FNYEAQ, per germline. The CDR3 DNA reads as TGTGCCAGCAGCTCAACCGAGACAGGGCCCTATGGCTACACCTTC. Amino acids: CASSSTETGPYGYTF.

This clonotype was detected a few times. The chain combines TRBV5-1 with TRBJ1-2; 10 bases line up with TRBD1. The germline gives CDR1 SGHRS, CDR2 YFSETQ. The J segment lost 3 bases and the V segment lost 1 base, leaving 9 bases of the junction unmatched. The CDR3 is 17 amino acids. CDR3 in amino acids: CASSLIGTGEFHYGYTF. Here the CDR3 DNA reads TGCGCCAGCAGCTTGATTGGGACAGGGGAATTTCACTATGGCTACACCTTC. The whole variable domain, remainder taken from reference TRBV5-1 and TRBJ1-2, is KAGVTQTPRYLIKTRGQQVTLSCSPISGHRSVSWYQQTPGQGLQFLFEYFSETQRNKGNFPGRFSGRQFSNSRSEMNVSTLELGDSALYLCASSLIGTGEFHYGYTFGSGTRLTVV.

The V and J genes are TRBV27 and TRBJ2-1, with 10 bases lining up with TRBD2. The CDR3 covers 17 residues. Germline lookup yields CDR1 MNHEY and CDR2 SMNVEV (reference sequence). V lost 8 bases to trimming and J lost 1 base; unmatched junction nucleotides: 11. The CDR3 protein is CASYSRGSGRSYNEQFF. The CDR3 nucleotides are TGTGCCAGCTACAGTAGAGGTAGCGGGAGGTCCTACAATGAGCAGTTCTTC.

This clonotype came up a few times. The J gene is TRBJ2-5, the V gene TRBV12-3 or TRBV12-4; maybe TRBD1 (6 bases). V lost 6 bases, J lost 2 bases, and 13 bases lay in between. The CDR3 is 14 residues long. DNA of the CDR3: TGTGCCAGCAGCCCGGGACACAGACAAGAGACCCAGTACTTC. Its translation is CASSPGHRQETQYF.

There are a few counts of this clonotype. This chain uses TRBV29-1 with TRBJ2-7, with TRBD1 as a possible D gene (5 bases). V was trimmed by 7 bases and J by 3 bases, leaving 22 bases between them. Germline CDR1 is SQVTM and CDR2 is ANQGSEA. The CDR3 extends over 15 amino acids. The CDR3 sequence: CSAYTGRKGDYEQYF. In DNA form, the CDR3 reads TGCAGCGCCTACACCGGGCGGAAAGGGGACTACGAGCAGTACTTC.

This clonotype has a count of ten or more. CDR3 loop: CASSFGSPSNQPQHF. DNA of the CDR3: TGTGCCAGCAGTTTCGGGTCCCCAAGCAATCAGCCCCAGCATTTT. This chain joins TRBV12-3 or TRBV12-4 and TRBJ1-5; no firm D call. This CDR3 is 15 amino acids long. V lost 3 bases to trimming and J lost 1 base, with 10 bases between them.

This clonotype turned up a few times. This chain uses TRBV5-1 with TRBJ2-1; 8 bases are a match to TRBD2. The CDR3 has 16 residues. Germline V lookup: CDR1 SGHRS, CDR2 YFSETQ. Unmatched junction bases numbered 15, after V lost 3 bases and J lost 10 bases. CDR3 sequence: CASSSSSGRPLGEQFF. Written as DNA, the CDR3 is TGCGCCAGCAGCTCGTCTAGCGGGCGACCTTTGGGGGAGCAGTTCTTC.